The clone carrying this T cell receptor beta chain was detected once. The antigen is undetermined. The data were obtained in a study of T cells in Graves' hyperthyroidism and ophthalmopathy. General study results and limits: Ophthalmopathy onset followed model prediction by a median roughly six months.

TCR beta CDR3 sequences were amplified from RNA transcripts. The HTBI set primed first-round TCR CDR3 RT-PCR. One entry per CDR3 protein, called by TCRdb with MiXCR from the multiplex PCR reads. The sample lists approximately 520,000 distinct CDR3 sequences; about 24% were seen once. This CDR3 comprises 14 residues. Trimming took off 3 bases at V and 4 bases at J, with 10 bases between the two ends. CDR1 and CDR2 (germline): MNHEY, SMNVEV (reference sequence). PBMCs came from 7.5 to 10 ml fresh peripheral blood. This chain uses TRBV27 with TRBJ1-3; D unclear. Material for sequencing was blood. This receptor was identified in a woman in her 30s with Graves' ophthalmopathy. As DNA, the CDR3 is TGTGCCAGCAGTTTCTCAGGTCCCGGAAACACCATATATTTT. Its protein product is CASSFSGPGNTIYF.